These T cell receptor beta chains were read from a single sample in a study of blood T cell repertoires in COVID-19. Libraries were prepared by immunoSEQ multiplex PCR; TCRdb keeps only in-frame clonotypes and omits some of them. The sample includes approximately 150,000 clones, approximately 84% of them seen just once. Sequenced material: peripheral blood. These receptors all come from a human donor in a cohort sampled during active COVID-19. Both conserved end residues are part of each CDR3.

j_call v_call cdr3_aa
TRBJ2-3 TRBV18 CASSPQRGGPDTQYF
TRBJ2-2 TRBV5-1 CASSLARQTTGELFF
TRBJ1-1 TRBV19 CASSATGLNTEAFF
TRBJ1-6 TRBV30 CAWSVDRIDSPLHF
TRBJ2-7 TRBV28 CASSRAGGGYEQYF
TRBJ2-7 TRBV5-3 CARSPGTGTEYHYEQYF
TRBJ1-1 TRBV4-1 CASSQVAAQGTEAFF
TRBJ2-5 TRBV5-1 CASSLGLAGVQETQYF
TRBJ2-5 TRBV30 CAWSVRAGQASQETQYF
TRBJ1-6 TRBV4-2 CASSQELQGGSPLHF
TRBJ2-6 TRBV5-1 CASSPRQGSGANVLTF
TRBJ1-1 TRBV9 CASSARGFGNTEAFF
TRBJ1-1 TRBV28 CASSPDRGDTEAFF
TRBJ2-4 TRBV5-1 CASSPGGAGGSVNIQYF
TRBJ1-1 TRBV18 CATKTGSNTEAFF
TRBJ2-2 TRBV5-1 CASSHPYDITLQTGELFF
TRBJ1-2 TRBV11-2 CASSSRTGSANYGYTF
TRBJ1-1 TRBV2 CASSEARGALNTEAFF
TRBJ1-2 TRBV20-1 CSASPGQGDNGYTF
TRBJ2-5 TRBV11-3 CASSLGTDTRETQYF
TRBJ2-6 TRBV6-5 CASRNPGSGANVLTF
TRBJ1-5 TRBV19 CASSIDEGGEQPQHF
TRBJ2-5 TRBV30 CAWSVNRGQETQYF
TRBJ2-5 TRBV3-1/TRBV3-2 CASSQDPFETQYF
TRBJ2-6 TRBV28 CASSLTVPSGANVLTF
TRBJ2-5 TRBV3-1/TRBV3-2 CASSHLDRVLSETQYF
TRBJ1-5 TRBV6-1 CASSEFQNQPQHF
TRBJ2-7 TRBV5-6 CASSSSGQTSGGALKQYF
TRBJ2-2 TRBV28 CASTKRGGWTGELFF
TRBJ2-1 TRBV28 CASSLAGGSWEQFF
TRBJ2-6 TRBV5-8 CASSLMGARGANVLTF
TRBJ1-2 TRBV16 CASSALFDSPQANYGYTF
TRBJ1-5 TRBV28 CASSYRQPQHF
TRBJ2-5 TRBV7-9 CASSFLGGSKTQYF
TRBJ1-3 TRBV27 CASHALGSGNTIYF
TRBJ1-3 TRBV30 CAWRQGAKGNTIYF
TRBJ1-6 TRBV19 CASSPGQENSPLHF